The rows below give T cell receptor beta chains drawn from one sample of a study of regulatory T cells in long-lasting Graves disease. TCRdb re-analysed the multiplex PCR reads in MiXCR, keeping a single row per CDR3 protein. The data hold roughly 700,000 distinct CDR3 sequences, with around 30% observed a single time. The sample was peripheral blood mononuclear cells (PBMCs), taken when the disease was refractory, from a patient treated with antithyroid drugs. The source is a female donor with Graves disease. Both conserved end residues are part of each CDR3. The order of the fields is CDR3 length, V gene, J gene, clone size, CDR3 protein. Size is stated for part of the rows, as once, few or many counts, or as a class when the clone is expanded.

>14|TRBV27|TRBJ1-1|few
CASSFYKKNTEAFF
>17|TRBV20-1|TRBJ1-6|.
CSASPLLGRSYNSPLHF
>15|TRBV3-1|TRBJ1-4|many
CASSPASSPGEKLFF
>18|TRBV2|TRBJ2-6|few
CASSKGGQILSGANVLTF
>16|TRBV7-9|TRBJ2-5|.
CASSSALAGVRETQYF
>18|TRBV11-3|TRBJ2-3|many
CASSSTKGLAGVVDTQYF
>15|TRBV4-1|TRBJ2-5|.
CASSHLQGSGETQYF
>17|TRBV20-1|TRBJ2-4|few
CSARELAGVRAKNIQYF
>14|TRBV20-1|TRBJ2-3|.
CSANSIRGTDTQYF
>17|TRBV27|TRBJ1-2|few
CASSFREGTTPNYGYTF
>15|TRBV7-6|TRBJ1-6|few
CASSAGQGRNSPLHF
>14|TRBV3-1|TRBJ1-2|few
CASSHFRDTYGYTF
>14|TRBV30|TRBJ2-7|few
CAWRSSGLTHEQYF
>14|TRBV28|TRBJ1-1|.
CASSGDRSWTEAFF
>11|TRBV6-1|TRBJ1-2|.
CASSVFYGYTF
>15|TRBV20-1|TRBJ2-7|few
CSARDPSGGLYEQYF
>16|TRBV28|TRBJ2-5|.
CASSFRLAGAQETQYF
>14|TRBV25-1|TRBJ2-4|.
CAVSSSRAGNIQYF
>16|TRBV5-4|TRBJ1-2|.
CASSRNAGQGDYGYTF
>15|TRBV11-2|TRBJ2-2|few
CASSFRDVDTGELFF
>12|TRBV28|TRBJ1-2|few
CASKVSIGGYTF
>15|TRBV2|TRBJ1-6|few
CASSTSDRAGSPLHF
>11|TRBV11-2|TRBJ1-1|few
CASSLRPEAFF
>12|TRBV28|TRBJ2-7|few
CTTGEGIYEQYF
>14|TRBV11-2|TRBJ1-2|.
CASSGGRQRDSYTF
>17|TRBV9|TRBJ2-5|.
CASSGKGTRGVQETQYF
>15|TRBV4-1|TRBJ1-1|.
CASSPSGGAYTEAFF
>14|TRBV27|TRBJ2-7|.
CASSFSRTSYEQYF
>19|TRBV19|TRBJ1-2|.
CASSIRRGMQWKIGYGYTF
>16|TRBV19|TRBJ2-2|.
CASSIQGTPNTGELFF
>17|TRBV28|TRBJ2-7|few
CASSLIVLYRGPYEQYF